This T cell receptor (beta chain) was captured by sequencing in a study of T cells in Graves' hyperthyroidism and ophthalmopathy (dated by TCRdb to about 2019). Broadly, across the study: Peripheral blood was collected at initial diagnosis, before any treatment. To identify distinguishing TCR V-J signatures, a discovery cohort of around 98 patients was used, comprising under 45 with Graves' ophthalmopathy and some 60 with stable Graves' hyperthyroidism. Prospective prediction of ophthalmopathy was tested in an independent validation cohort of fewer than 20 hyperthyroidism patients and 15 to 17 patients who later progressed to ophthalmopathy. The roughly 100 discovery patients were randomly divided into training and test sets at a 7:3 ratio. Thyroid tissue and blood T-cell repertoires from six Graves' hyperthyroidism patients were also compared in the study. After sampling, hyperthyroidism patients received methimazole starting at 30 mg daily, and ophthalmopathy patients received high-dose intravenous methylprednisolone. The paper describes TCR Vbeta CDR3 sequencing of fewer than 150 peripheral blood samples, made up of around 41 ophthalmopathy patients, around 78 hyperthyroidism patients and roughly 17 progressor patients. The paper's findings and limits, for the study overall: Sample size was not statistically predetermined, and blinding of investigators to group allocation was not performed. Ophthalmopathy was separated from stable hyperthyroidism by a 13 V-J signature model, with 85% to 90% sensitivity and 81% to 83% specificity obtained in cross-validation and 80%/75% obtained in testing. During validation, the model predicted progression to ophthalmopathy a median of approximately 6.5 months ahead of onset, with around 71% sensitivity and 72.22% specificity. Most expanded thyroid clonotypes (frequency above 0.001) were also found in blood, which suggests that blood repertoires may mirror thyroid immune responses.

Amplification of TCR beta CDR3 regions was carried out from RNA transcripts. The first round of RT-PCR for the TCR CDR3 was performed with the HTBI primer set and the Qiagen OneStep RT-PCR kit. The libraries were constructed in a second round of multiplex PCR and then size-selected and purified. Libraries were sequenced paired-end with 100 bp reads on an Illumina HiSeq2000. As for the authors' bioinformatics: Raw data were processed with SOAPnuke, discarding reads with adapters, uncalled bases, mean Phred below 15, or no exact constant-primer or identifier match. COPE v1.2.5 was used to merge high-quality paired reads, and clonotypes were defined as unique nucleotide sequences. MiTCR v1.1 was used to align the clonotypes against IMGT TRBV, TRBD and TRBJ reference segments. Analysis was restricted to V-J combinations with a frequency above 0.0001, which covered 99.2% of repertoires. The TCS score was defined as the ratio of F50 (clonal expansion) to E x V (chaos), calculated using BLOSUM62-based TCRdist between CDR3 peptides within each V-J. Welch's t-statistics and random forest reduced 514 V-J features to 10 to 15, which were used in a naive Bayes classifier (R e1071). Starting from the raw public reads, TCRdb applied fastp trimming at Q25, assembled clones with MiXCR and retained in-frame beta chains. Every distinct CDR3 protein forms one entry, paired with its most common genes and DNA. Here the V and J calls rest on TCRdb's processing, not on the authors' analysis. The sample records about 400,000 distinct CDR3 sequences, more than 20% of which are singletons. The leading ten clones occupy around 79% of the sample.

This clonotype was observed a few times. This clone's antigen is unknown. No qualities accompany the bases; no much larger clone lies one base away. Graves' hyperthyroidism was defined as stable when no progression to ophthalmopathy occurred over 18 months of follow-up. Hyperthyroidism patients were aged 18 to 65 years and newly diagnosed, with disease duration of less than 2 months. Exclusion was applied to patients with uncontrolled infections, other autoimmune diseases, pregnancy or lactation. Diagnoses relied on clinical symptoms, serum thyroxine and TRAb, thyroid ultrasound and orbital computed tomography. PBMCs were separated from over 9 ml of fresh peripheral blood using Ficoll-Paque density gradient centrifugation. Total RNA was extracted with Trizol reagent, and quality was checked on an Agilent 2100 Bioanalyzer. Taken from the germline V gene, the CDR1 and CDR2 loops are MDHEN and SYDVKM. V loses 3 bases at its end and J loses 4 bases; junction bases beyond the gene matches: 7. From the cysteine through the phenylalanine, the CDR3 covers 15 amino acids. The retained sequence is limited to the CDR3, 45 bases, with the frame set at the first base.

The chain couples TRBV28 to TRBJ2-3; 7 bases in between match TRBD2. This TCR was recovered from a man between 50 and 59 years old with Graves' hyperthyroidism. The sequencing sample was made of blood. The sequenced DNA: TGTGCCAGCAGTTTTAGGGAGGGCCAGGCAGATACGCAGTATTTT. It is translated as CASSFREGQADTQYF.